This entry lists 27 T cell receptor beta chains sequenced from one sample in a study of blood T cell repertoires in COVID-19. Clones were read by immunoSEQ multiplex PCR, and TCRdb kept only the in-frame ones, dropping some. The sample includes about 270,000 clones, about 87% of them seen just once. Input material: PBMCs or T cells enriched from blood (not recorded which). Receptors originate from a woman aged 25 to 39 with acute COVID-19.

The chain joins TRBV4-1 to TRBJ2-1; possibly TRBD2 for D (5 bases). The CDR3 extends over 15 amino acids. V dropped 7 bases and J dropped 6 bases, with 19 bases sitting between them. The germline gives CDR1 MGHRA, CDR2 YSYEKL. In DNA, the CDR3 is TGCGCCAGCACCTTACATGAGCGGCCCCTCAATGAGCAGTTCTTC. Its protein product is CASTLHERPLNEQFF.

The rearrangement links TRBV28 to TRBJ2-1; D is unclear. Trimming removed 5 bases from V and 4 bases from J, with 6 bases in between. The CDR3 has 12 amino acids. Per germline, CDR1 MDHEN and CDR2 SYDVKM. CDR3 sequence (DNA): TGTGCCAGCAGTAATAATTACAATGAGCAGTTCTTC. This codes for CASSNNYNEQFF.

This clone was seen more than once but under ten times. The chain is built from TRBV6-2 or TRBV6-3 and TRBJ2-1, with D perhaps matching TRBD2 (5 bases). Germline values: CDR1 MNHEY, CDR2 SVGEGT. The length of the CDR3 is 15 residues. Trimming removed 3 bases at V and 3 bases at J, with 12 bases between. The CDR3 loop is CASSYVGAIYNEQFF. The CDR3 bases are TGTGCCAGCAGTTATGTGGGAGCAATCTACAATGAGCAGTTCTTC.

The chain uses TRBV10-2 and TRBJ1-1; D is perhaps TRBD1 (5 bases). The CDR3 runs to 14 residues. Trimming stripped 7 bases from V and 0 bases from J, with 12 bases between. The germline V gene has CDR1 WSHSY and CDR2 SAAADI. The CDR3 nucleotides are TGCGCCAGCACCGAGAAGACAGTGAACACTGAAGCTTTCTTT. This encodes CASTEKTVNTEAFF.

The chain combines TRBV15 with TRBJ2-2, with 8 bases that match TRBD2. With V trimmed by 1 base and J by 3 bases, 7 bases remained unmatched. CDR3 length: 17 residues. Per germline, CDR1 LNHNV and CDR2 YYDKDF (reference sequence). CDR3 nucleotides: TGTGCCACCAGCAGAGGAGGGCGGGAGGATCACACCGGGGAGCTGTTTTTT. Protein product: CATSRGGREDHTGELFF.

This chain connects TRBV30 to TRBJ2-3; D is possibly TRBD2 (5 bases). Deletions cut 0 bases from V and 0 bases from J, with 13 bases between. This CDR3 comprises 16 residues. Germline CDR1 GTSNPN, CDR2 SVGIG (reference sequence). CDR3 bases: TGTGCCTGGAGTGTACGCCCAGCGGAGAGCACAGATACGCAGTATTTT. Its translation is CAWSVRPAESTDTQYF.

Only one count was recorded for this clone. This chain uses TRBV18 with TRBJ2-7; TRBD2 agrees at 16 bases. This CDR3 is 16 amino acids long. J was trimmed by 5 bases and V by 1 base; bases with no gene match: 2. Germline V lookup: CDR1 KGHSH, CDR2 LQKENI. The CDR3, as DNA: TGTGCCAGCTCACCACAGGGGACTAGCGGGAGGGACGAGCAGTACTTC. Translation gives CASSPQGTSGRDEQYF.

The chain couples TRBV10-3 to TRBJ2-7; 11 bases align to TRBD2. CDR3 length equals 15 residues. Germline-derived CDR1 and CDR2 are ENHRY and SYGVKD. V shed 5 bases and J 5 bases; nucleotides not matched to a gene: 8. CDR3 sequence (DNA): TGTGCCATCAGTACCGATAGCGGGAGGGCCCACGAGCAGTACTTC. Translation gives CAISTDSGRAHEQYF.

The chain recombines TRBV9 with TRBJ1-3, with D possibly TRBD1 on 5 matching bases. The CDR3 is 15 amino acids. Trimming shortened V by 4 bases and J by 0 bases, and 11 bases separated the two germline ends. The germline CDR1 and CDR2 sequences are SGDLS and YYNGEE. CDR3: CASSQDTASGNTIYF. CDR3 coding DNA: TGTGCCAGCAGCCAGGACACCGCCTCTGGAAACACCATATATTTT.

CDR3 region: CASNRGSGGYTF. The CDR3 nucleotides are TGTGCCAGCAATAGGGGCTCGGGCGGCTACACCTTC. V usage is TRBV9 and J usage is TRBJ1-2, with D perhaps matching TRBD1 (5 bases). The CDR3 has 12 amino acids. Per germline, CDR1 SGDLS and CDR2 YYNGEE. Trimming took off 6 bases at V and 8 bases at J, with 14 bases between the two ends. The full variable domain, its missing parts supplied by reference TRBV9 and TRBJ1-2, is DSGVTQTPKHLITATGQRVTLRCSPRSGDLSVYWYQQSLDQGLQFLIQYYNGEERAKGNILERFSAQQFPDLHSELNLSSLELGDSALYFCASNRGSGGYTFGSGTRLTVV.

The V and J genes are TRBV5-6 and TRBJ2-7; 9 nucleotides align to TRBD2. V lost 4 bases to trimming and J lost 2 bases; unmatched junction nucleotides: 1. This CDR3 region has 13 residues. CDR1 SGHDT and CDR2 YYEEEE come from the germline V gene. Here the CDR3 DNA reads TGTGCCAGCAGCGTAGCGGGAGCCTACGAGCAGTACTTC. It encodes CASSVAGAYEQYF.

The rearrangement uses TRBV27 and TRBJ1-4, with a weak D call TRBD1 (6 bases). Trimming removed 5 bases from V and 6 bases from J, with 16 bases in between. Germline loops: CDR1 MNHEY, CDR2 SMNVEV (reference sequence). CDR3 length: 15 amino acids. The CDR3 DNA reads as TGTGCCAGCAGTCCCTTCAGGGGATACGATGAAAAACTGTTTTTT. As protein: CASSPFRGYDEKLFF.

The chain's CDR3 is CAIKYSENTEAFF. In DNA, the CDR3 is TGTGCCATCAAGTACAGTGAGAACACTGAAGCTTTCTTT. The rearrangement uses TRBV10-3 and TRBJ1-1, with no clear D. Looked up from germline, CDR1 is ENHRY and CDR2 is SYGVKD. The CDR3 totals 13 residues. The V and J ends lost 7 bases and 1 base respectively, with 10 bases between them.

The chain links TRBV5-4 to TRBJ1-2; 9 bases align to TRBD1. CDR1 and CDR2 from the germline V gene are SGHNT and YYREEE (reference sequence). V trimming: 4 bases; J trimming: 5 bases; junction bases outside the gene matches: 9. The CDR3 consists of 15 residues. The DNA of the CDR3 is TGTGCCAGCAGCAAGCCGGGACAGGGCGTATATGGCTACACCTTC. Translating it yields CASSKPGQGVYGYTF. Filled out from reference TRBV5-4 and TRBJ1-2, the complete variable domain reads ETGVTQSPTHLIKTRGQQVTLRCSSQSGHNTVSWYQQALGQGPQFIFQYYREEENGRGNFPPRFSGLQFPNYSSELNVNALELDDSALYLCASSKPGQGVYGYTFGSGTRLTVV.

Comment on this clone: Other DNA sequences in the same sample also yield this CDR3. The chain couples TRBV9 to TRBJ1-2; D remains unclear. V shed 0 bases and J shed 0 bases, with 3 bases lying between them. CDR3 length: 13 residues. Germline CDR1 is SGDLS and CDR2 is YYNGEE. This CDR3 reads CASSVDTNYGYTF. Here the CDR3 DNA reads TGTGCCAGCAGCGTAGATACTAACTATGGCTACACCTTC.

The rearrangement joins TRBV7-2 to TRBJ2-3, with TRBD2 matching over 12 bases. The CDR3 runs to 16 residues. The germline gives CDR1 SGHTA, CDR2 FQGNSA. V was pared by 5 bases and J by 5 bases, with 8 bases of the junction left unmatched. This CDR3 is CASSRPSGRAEDTQYF. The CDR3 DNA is TGTGCCAGCAGCCGCCCTAGCGGGAGGGCCGAAGATACGCAGTATTTT.

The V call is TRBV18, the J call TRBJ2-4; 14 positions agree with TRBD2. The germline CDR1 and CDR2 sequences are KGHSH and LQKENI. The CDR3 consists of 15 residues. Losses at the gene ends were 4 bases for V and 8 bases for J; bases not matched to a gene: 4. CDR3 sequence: CASSLGLAGGDIQYF. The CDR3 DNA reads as TGTGCCAGCTCACTTGGACTAGCGGGAGGAGACATTCAGTACTTC.

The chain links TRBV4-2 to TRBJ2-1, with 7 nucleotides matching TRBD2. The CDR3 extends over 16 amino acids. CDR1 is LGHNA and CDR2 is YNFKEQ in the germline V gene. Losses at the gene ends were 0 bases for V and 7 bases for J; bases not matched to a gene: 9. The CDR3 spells CASSQDRGGPVNEQFF. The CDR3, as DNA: TGTGCCAGCAGCCAAGATAGGGGAGGGCCAGTTAATGAGCAGTTCTTC.

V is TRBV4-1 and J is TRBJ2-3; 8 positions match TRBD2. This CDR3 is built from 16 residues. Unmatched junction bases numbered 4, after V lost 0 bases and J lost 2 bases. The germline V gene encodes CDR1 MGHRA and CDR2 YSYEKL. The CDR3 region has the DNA TGCGCCAGCAGCCAAGATCGGACTAGCCCCACAGATACGCAGTATTTT. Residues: CASSQDRTSPTDTQYF.

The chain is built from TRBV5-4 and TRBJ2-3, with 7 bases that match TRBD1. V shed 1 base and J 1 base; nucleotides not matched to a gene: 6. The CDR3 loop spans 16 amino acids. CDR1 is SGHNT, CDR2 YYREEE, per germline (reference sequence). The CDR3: CASSLLQGPGTDTQYF. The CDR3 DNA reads TGTGCCAGCAGCTTGCTACAGGGGCCGGGCACAGATACGCAGTATTTT.

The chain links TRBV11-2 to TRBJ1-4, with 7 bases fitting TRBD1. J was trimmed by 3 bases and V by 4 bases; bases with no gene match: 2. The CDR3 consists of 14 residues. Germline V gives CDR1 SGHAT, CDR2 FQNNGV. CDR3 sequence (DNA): TGTGCCAGCAGCTCCGGGACAGCTAATGAAAAACTGTTTTTT. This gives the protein CASSSGTANEKLFF. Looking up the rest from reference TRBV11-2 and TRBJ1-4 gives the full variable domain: EAGVAQSPRYKIIEKRQSVAFWCNPISGHATLYWYQQILGQGPKLLIQFQNNGVVDDSQLPKDRFSAERLKGVDSTLKIQPAKLEDSAVYLCASSSGTANEKLFFGSGTQLSVL.

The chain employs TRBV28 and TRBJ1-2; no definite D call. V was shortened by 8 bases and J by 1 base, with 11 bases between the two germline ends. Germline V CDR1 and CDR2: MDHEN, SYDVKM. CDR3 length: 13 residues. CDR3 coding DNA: TGTGCCAGCCTCCGTTCCTTTAACTATGGCTACACCTTC. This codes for CASLRSFNYGYTF.

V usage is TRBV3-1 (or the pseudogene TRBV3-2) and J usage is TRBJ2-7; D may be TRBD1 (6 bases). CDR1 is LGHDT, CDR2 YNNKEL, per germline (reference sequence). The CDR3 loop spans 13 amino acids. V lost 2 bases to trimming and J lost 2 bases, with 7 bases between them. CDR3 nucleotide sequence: TGTGCCAGCAGCCAAACAGGGCCCTACGAGCAGTACTTC. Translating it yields CASSQTGPYEQYF.

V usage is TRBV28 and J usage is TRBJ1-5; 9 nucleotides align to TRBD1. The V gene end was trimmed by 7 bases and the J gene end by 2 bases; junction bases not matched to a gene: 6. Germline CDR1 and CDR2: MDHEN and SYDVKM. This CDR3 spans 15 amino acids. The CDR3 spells CASTATGGGNQPQHF. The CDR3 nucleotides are TGTGCCAGCACCGCGACAGGGGGAGGCAATCAGCCCCAGCATTTT.

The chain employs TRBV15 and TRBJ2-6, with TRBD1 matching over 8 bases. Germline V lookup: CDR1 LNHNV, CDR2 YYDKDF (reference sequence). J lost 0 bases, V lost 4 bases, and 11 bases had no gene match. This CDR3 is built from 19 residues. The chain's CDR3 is CATSTNAGQDFSGANVLTF. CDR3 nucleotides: TGTGCCACCAGCACTAACGCGGGACAGGACTTCTCTGGGGCCAACGTCCTGACTTTC.

The CDR3 region has the DNA TGTGCCAGCAGACTAGGGCCAGCTGCTAGCACAGATACGCAGTATTTT. This encodes CASRLGPAASTDTQYF. This chain joins TRBV27 and TRBJ2-3; weak D call: TRBD2 (5 bases). The ends were cut back, 6 bases at V and 0 bases at J, with 16 bases in the middle. Germline V gene lookup returns CDR1 MNHEY and CDR2 SMNVEV (reference sequence). The length of the CDR3 is 16 residues.

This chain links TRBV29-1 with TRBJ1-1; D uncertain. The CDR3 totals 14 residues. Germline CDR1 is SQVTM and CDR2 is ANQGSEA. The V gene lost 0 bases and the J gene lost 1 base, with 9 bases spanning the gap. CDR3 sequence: CSVEDANENTEAFF. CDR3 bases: TGCAGCGTTGAAGACGCTAACGAGAACACTGAAGCTTTCTTT. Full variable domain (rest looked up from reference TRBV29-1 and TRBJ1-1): SAVISQKPSRDICQRGTSLTIQCQVDSQVTMMFWYRQQPGQSLTLIATANQGSEATYESGFVIDKFPISRPNLTFSTLTVSNMSPEDSSIYLCSVEDANENTEAFFGQGTRLTVV.